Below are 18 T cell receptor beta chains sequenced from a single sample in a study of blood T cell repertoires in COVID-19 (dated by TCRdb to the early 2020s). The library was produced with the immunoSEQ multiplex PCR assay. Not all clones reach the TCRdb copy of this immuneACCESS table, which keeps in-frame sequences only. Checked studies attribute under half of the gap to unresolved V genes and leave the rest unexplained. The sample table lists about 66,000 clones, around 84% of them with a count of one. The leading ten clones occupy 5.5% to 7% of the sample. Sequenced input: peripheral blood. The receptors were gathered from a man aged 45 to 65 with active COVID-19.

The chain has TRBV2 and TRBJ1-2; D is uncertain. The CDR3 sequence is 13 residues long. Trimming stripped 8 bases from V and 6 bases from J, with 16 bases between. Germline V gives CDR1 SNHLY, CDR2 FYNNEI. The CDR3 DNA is TGTGCCAGCCCCGTACAACAGATGGATGGCTACACCTTC. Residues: CASPVQQMDGYTF.

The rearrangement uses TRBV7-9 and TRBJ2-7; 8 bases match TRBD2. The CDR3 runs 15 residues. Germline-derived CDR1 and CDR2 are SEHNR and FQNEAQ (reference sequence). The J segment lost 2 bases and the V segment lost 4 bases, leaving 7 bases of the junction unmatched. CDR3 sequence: CASSSGREAAYEQYF. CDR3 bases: TGTGCCAGCAGCTCCGGGAGGGAGGCGGCCTACGAGCAGTACTTC.

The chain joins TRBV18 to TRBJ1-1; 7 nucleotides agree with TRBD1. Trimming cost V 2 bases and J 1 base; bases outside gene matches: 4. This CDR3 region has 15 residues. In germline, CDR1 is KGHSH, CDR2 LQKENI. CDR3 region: CASSPFRGTNTEAFF. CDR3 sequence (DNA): TGTGCCAGCTCACCATTCAGGGGGACGAACACTGAAGCTTTCTTT.

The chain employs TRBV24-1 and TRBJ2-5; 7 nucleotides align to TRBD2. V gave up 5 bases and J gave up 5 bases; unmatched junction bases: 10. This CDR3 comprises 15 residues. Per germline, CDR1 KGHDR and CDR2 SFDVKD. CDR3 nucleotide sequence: TGTGCCACCAGTGTTCCAAGCGGGACGGGTGAGACCCAGTACTTC. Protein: CATSVPSGTGETQYF.

The CDR3 region is CASSLDRGLSYNEQFF. CDR3 nucleotides: TGTGCCAGCAGCTTAGATCGAGGACTCTCCTACAATGAGCAGTTCTTC. The gene calls are TRBV11-2 and TRBJ2-1, with D tentatively TRBD2 (5 bases). CDR3 length: 16 residues. The V end lost 0 bases, the J end lost 0 bases, and 9 bases lay between the germline ends. Per germline, CDR1 SGHAT and CDR2 FQNNGV.

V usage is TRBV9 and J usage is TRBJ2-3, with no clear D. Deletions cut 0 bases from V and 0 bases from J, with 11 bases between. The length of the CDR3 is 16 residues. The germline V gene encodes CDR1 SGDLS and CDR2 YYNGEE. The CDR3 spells CASSVDERMSTDTQYF. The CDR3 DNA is TGTGCCAGCAGCGTAGACGAGAGAATGAGCACAGATACGCAGTATTTT.

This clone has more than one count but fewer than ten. CDR3 residues: CASSEGAGHYEQYV. The CDR3 DNA reads TGTGCCAGCAGTGAGGGGGCAGGTCACTACGAGCAGTACGTC. The genes are TRBV6-1 and TRBJ2-7; TRBD1 might be the D (6 bases). This CDR3 is 14 amino acids long. Trimming took 3 bases from V and 3 from J, leaving 12 bases between them. From germline, CDR1 is MNHNS and CDR2 SASEGT.

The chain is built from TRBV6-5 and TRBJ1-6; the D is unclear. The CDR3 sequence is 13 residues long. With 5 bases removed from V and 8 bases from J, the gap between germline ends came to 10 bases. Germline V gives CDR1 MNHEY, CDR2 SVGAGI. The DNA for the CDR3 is TGTGCCAGCAGTCGCGTCGGGGATTCACCCCTCCACTTT. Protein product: CASSRVGDSPLHF.

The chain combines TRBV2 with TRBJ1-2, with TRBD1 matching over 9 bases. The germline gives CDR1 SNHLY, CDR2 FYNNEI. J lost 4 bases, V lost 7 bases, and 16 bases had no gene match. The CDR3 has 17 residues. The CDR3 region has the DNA TGTGCCAGCACTTCCTTGCCGGGACAGGGCTCAGGCTATGGCTACACCTTC. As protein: CASTSLPGQGSGYGYTF.

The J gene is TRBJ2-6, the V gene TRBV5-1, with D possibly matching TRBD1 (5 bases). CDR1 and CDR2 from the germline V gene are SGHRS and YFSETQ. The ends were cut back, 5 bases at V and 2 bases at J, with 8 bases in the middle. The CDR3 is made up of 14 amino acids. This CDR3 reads CASRQAAGANVLTF. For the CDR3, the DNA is TGCGCCAGCAGACAGGCCGCTGGGGCCAACGTCCTGACTTTC. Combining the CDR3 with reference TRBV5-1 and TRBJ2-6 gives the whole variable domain KAGVTQTPRYLIKTRGQQVTLSCSPISGHRSVSWYQQTPGQGLQFLFEYFSETQRNKGNFPGRFSGRQFSNSRSEMNVSTLELGDSALYLCASRQAAGANVLTFGAGSRLTVL.

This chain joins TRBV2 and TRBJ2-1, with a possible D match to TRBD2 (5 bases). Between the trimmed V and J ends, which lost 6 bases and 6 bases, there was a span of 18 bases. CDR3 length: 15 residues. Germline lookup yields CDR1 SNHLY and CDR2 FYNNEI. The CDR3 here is CASSEGWPTPNEQFF. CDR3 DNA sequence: TGTGCCAGCAGCGAGGGCTGGCCTACCCCCAATGAGCAGTTCTTC.

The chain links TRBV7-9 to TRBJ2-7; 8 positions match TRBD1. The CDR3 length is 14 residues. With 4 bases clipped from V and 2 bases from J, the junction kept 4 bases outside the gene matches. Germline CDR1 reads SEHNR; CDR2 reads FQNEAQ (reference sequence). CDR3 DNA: TGTGCCAGCAGCTCCGGACAGGGAACCTACGAGCAGTACTTC. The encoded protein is CASSSGQGTYEQYF.

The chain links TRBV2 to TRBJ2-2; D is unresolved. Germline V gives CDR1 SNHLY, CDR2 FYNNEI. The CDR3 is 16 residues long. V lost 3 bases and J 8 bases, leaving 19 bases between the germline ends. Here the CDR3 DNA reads TGTGCCAGCAGTGAGAACCTGGCAGGTTTTGGAGGGGAGCTGTTTTTT. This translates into CASSENLAGFGGELFF.

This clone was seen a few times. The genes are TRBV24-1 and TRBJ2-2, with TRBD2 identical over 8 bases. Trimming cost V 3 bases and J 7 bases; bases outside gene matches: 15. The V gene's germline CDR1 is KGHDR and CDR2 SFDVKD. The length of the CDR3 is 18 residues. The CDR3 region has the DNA TGTGCCACCAGTGATACCCCAGGGCGTGGCGCGGGAGGCGGGGAGCTGTTTTTT. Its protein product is CATSDTPGRGAGGGELFF.

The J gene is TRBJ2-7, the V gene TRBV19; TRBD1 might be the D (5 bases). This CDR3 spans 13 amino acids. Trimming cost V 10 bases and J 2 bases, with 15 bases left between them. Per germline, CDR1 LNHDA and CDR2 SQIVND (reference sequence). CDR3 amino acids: CATFFRVPYEQYF. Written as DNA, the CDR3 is TGTGCCACTTTCTTCAGGGTGCCCTACGAGCAGTACTTC. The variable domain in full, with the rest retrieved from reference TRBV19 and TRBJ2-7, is DGGITQSPKYLFRKEGQNVTLSCEQNLNHDAMYWYRQDPGQGLRLIYYSQIVNDFQKGDIAEGYSVSREKKESFPLTVTSAQKNPTAFYLCATFFRVPYEQYFGPGTRLTVT.

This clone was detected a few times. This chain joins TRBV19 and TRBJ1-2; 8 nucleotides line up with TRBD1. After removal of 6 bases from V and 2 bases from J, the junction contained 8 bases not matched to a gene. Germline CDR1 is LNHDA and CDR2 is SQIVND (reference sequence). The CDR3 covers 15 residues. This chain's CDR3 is CASSKPGQENYGYTF. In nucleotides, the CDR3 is TGTGCCAGTAGCAAACCGGGACAGGAAAACTATGGCTACACCTTC. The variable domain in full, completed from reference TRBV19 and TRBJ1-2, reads DGGITQSPKYLFRKEGQNVTLSCEQNLNHDAMYWYRQDPGQGLRLIYYSQIVNDFQKGDIAEGYSVSREKKESFPLTVTSAQKNPTAFYLCASSKPGQENYGYTFGSGTRLTVV.

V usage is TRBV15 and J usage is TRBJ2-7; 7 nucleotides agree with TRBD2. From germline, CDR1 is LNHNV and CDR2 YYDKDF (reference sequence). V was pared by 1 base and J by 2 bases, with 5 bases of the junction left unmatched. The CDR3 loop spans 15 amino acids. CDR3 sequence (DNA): TGTGCCACCAGCAGAGCCCAGCGGGATACCTACGAGCAGTACTTC. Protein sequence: CATSRAQRDTYEQYF. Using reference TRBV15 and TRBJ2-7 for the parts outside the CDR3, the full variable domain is DAMVIQNPRYQVTQFGKPVTLSCSQTLNHNVMYWYQQKSSQAPKLLFHYYDKDFNNEADTPDNFQSRRPNTSFCFLDIRSPGLGDTAMYLCATSRAQRDTYEQYFGPGTRLTVT.

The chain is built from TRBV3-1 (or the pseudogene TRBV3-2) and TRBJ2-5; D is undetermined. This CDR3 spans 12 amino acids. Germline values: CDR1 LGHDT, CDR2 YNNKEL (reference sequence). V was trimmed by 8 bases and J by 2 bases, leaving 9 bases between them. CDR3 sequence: CASGSVQETQYF. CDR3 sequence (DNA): TGTGCCAGCGGCAGCGTTCAAGAGACCCAGTACTTC.